These 9 T cell receptor beta chains originate from one sample sequenced in a study of human T cells and chemical hapten exposure. The time point denotes: healthy volunteer bleed at 6 weeks. The total RNA was obtained from whole blood that was not fractionated. TCRdb redid the calling of the RACE reads with MiXCR, one entry per CDR3 protein. The table has fewer than 100,000 distinct CDR3 sequences, 8.5% to 10% seen once. The sample was whole blood. These receptors all stem from a female donor in good health. Some clones in this sample may be carry-over from other donors' samples.

This chain uses TRBV29-1 with TRBJ1-1; 10 bases fit TRBD1. Trimming cost V 3 bases and J 5 bases; bases outside gene matches: 3. CDR3 length equals 13 residues. The germline V gene has CDR1 SQVTM and CDR2 ANQGSEA. As DNA, the CDR3 is TGCAGCGTTGACGGGACAGGGGCTACTGAAGCTTTCTTT. Translation gives CSVDGTGATEAFF.

Ten or more counts support this clonotype. This CDR3 is CSALEEKLFF. The CDR3 DNA sequence: TGCAGTGCATTGGAGGAAAAACTGTTTTTT. The rearrangement links TRBV20-1 to TRBJ1-4; no clear D gene. The CDR3 consists of 10 residues. Trimming pared 6 bases from V and 8 bases from J, leaving 7 bases between. Germline-derived CDR1 and CDR2 are DFQATT and SNEGSKA (reference sequence).

As regards this clonotype: A much larger clone lies one base from this, so it may be a read error. CDR3 loop: CASSEAGGNGYTF. Written as DNA, the CDR3 is TGTGCCAGCAGTGAAGCGGGGGGAAACGGCTACACCTTC. The chain combines TRBV25-1 with TRBJ1-2; D possibly corresponds to TRBD1 (5 bases). Per the germline V gene, CDR1 is MGHDK and CDR2 is SYGVNS. This CDR3 has 13 amino acids. Trimming left V 2 bases short and J 8 bases short, with 12 bases between.

This clonotype was seen at least ten times. The chain combines TRBV4-1 with TRBJ2-1; 8 nucleotides match TRBD2. The CDR3 is made up of 18 amino acids. Germline CDR1 and CDR2: MGHRA and YSYEKL. Trimming removed 2 bases from V and 2 bases from J; junction bases left unmatched: 11. The DNA of the CDR3 is TGCGCCAGCAGCCAACGTGGAGTAGCGGGGTTTGCCTACAATGAGCAGTTCTTC. Translating gives CASSQRGVAGFAYNEQFF.

This clonotype was found many times. J is TRBJ2-3 and V is TRBV29-1, with TRBD2 matching over 7 bases. Per the germline V gene, CDR1 is SQVTM and CDR2 is ANQGSEA. V dropped 7 bases and J dropped 4; count of bases not matched to a gene: 17. This CDR3 has 16 amino acids. Here the CDR3 DNA reads TGCAGCGCCCGCCCACGGGAGGAATGGGGGGCAGATACGCAGTATTTT. This encodes CSARPREEWGADTQYF.

This clonotype was counted ten times or more. The chain has TRBV13 and TRBJ2-1; D gene uncertain. V was pared by 6 bases and J by 4 bases, with 19 bases between. The CDR3 is 16 residues long. Germline loops: CDR1 PRHDT, CDR2 FYEKMQ (reference sequence). CDR3 in amino acids: CASSSPNPAEYNEQFF. The CDR3 DNA reads as TGTGCCAGCAGTTCACCCAACCCGGCAGAGTACAATGAGCAGTTCTTC.

This clonotype was recorded at least ten times. This chain joins TRBV10-3 and TRBJ2-7; D is ambiguous. Trimming pared 3 bases from V and 2 bases from J, leaving 5 bases between. Germline CDR1 and CDR2: ENHRY and SYGVKD. The CDR3 is 12 amino acids. The CDR3 loop is CAISDSTYEQYF. The CDR3 DNA sequence: TGTGCCATCAGTGATAGTACCTACGAGCAGTACTTC.

With respect to this clonotype: A much larger clone differs by one base, so this may be a read error. The J gene is TRBJ2-3, the V gene TRBV20-1; 9 nucleotides align to TRBD1. Germline CDR1 and CDR2: DFQATT and SNEGSKA (reference sequence). CDR3 length equals 14 residues. CDR3 amino acids: CGARVTGGPDTQYF. The CDR3 bases are TGCGGTGCTAGAGTGACAGGGGGGCCTGATACGCAGTATTTT.

In its sample, this clonotype was seen a few times. The J gene is TRBJ1-1, the V gene TRBV6-2 or TRBV6-3, with D maybe TRBD1 (5 bases). V dropped 2 bases and J dropped 4 bases, with 8 bases sitting between them. The CDR3 consists of 13 residues. Germline V gene lookup returns CDR1 MNHEY and CDR2 SVGEGT. The CDR3 loop reads CASSYERGTEAFF. The CDR3 DNA is TGTGCCAGCAGTTACGAAAGGGGCACTGAAGCTTTCTTT.